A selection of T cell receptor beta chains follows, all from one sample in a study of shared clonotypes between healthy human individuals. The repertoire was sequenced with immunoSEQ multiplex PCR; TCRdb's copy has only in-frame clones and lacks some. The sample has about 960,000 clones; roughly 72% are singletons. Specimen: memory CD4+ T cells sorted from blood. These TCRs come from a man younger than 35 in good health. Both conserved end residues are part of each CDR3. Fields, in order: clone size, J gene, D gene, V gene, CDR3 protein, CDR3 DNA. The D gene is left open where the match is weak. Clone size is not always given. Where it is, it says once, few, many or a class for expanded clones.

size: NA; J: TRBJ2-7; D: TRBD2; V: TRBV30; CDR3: CAWNMPQTSGVYEQYF; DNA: TGTGCCTGGAATATGCCTCAGACTAGCGGGGTATACGAGCAGTACTTC
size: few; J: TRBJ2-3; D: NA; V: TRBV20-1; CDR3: CSAMITDTQYF; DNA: TGCAGTGCTATGATCACAGATACGCAGTATTTT
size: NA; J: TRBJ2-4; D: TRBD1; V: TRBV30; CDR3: CAWSSGTGRENIQYF; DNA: TGTGCCTGGAGTTCCGGGACAGGGCGCGAAAACATTCAGTACTTC
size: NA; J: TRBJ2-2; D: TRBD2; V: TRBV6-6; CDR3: CASSTSGNTGELFF; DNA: TGTGCCAGCAGTACTAGCGGGAACACCGGGGAGCTGTTTTTT
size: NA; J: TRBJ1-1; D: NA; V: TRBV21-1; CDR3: CASSFRAGYTEAFF; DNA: TGTGCCAGCAGCTTCCGAGCAGGGTACACTGAAGCTTTCTTT
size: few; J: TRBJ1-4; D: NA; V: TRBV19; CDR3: CASSIREKLFF; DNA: TGTGCCAGTAGTATTCGAGAAAAACTGTTTTTT
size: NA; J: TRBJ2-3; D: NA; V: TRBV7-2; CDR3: CASSFWGASTDTQYF; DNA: TGTGCCAGCAGCTTTTGGGGGGCGAGCACAGATACGCAGTATTTT
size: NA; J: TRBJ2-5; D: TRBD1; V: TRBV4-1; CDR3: CASSQEATGVIGETQYF; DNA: TGCGCCAGCAGCCAAGAGGCAACAGGGGTGATTGGAGAGACCCAGTACTTC
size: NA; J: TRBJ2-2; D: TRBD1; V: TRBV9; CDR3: CASSVTGDAGELFF; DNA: TGTGCCAGCAGCGTCACAGGGGATGCCGGGGAGCTGTTTTTT
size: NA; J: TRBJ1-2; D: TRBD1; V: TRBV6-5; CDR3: CASSQDRDPTYGYTF; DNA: TGTGCCAGCAGTCAAGACAGGGACCCTACTTATGGCTACACCTTC
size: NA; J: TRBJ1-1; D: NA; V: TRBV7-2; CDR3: CASSWPREGSEAFF; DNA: TGTGCCAGCAGCTGGCCAAGGGAGGGATCTGAAGCTTTCTTT
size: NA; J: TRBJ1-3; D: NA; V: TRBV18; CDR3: CASSPTGYNTIYF; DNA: TGTGCCAGCTCACCAACAGGGTACAACACCATATATTTT
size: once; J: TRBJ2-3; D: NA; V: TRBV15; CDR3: CATSRDRETTDTQYF; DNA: TGTGCCACCAGCAGAGATCGGGAGACCACAGATACGCAGTATTTT
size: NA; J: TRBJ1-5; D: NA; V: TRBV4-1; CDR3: CASSPSEGYSNQPQHF; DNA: TGCGCCAGCAGCCCGAGCGAGGGGTATAGCAATCAGCCCCAGCATTTT
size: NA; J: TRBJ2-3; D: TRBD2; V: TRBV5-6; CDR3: CASGTSGSSDTQYF; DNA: TGTGCCTCCGGTACTAGCGGGAGCTCAGATACGCAGTATTTT
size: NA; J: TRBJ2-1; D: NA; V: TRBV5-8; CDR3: CASSWGVNEQFF; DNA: TGTGCCAGCAGTTGGGGAGTCAATGAGCAGTTCTTC
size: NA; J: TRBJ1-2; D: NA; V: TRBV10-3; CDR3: CAISEPGEGYTF; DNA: TGTGCCATCAGTGAGCCGGGGGAGGGCTACACCTTC
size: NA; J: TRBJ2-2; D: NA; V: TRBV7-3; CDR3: CASSSVEGRELFF; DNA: TGTGCCAGCAGCTCGGTGGAGGGCAGGGAGCTGTTTTTT
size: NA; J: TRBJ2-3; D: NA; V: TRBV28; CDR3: CASSRDARGATDTQYF; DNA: TGTGCCAGCAGCCGCGACGCCAGGGGCGCAACAGATACGCAGTATTTT